This T cell receptor (beta chain) came from a study of cytomegalovirus exposure and HLA in healthy donors. On the study more broadly: Later analysis reported that the 95 to 150 validation repertoires shared the platform of the 650 to 700 first-cohort repertoires.

The method was immunoSEQ multiplex PCR; TCRdb's version includes in-frame clones alone and lacks a portion of them. The table has about 49,000 clones, roughly 92% seen once. This clone appeared a single time. Its specificity is unknown. The length of the CDR3 is 15 residues. V was clipped by 3 bases and J by 5 bases; unmatched bases: 9. Germline V gene lookup returns CDR1 MDHEN and CDR2 SYDVKM. Findings and limits, study-wide: There were about 160 TCR beta chains listed as cytomegalovirus-associated. According to a subsequent analysis, TCR clusters from the first cohort were inclined to appear together in the 90 to 150 validation repertoires.

Input material: PBMCs. V usage is TRBV28 and J usage is TRBJ2-5, with 7 bases lining up with TRBD2. The TCR originated in a man aged 18-30 years in good health and CMV-seronegative. As DNA, the CDR3 is TGTGCCAGCAGTTTGGGAGGGTCTAATATGGAGACCCAGTACTTC. Its protein product is CASSLGGSNMETQYF.